A single sample is the source of the 7 T cell receptor beta chains below, sequenced in a study of cytomegalovirus exposure and HLA in healthy donors. Use of 60 Vbeta and 13 Jbeta primers characterized the PCR. Generated by immunoSEQ multiplex PCR, the TCRdb table keeps only in-frame clones and is missing some. The table lists about 160,000 clones, 65% to 85% of them singletons. What was sequenced was PBMCs. These receptors were collected from a man in his sixties in good health and CMV-seronegative.

The gene calls are TRBV9 and TRBJ2-2, with 7 bases matching TRBD2. J gave up 9 bases and V 4 bases, and 12 bases lay outside the gene matches. CDR1 SGDLS and CDR2 YYNGEE come from the germline V gene. The CDR3 contains 15 residues. CDR3: CASSFSGVGTRELFF. CDR3 DNA: TGTGCCAGCAGCTTCAGCGGGGTTGGGACCCGGGAGCTGTTTTTT.

The chain is built from TRBV6-6 and TRBJ2-4; tentative D call: TRBD1 (5 bases). CDR3 length equals 13 residues. V lost 2 bases and J lost 9, with 11 bases in between. Germline CDR1 reads MNHNY; CDR2 reads SVGAGI (reference sequence). The CDR3 DNA reads TGTGCCAGCAGTTACGCCAGGGAAGGCATTCAGTACTTC. This sequence encodes CASSYAREGIQYF.

The rearrangement links TRBV10-3 to TRBJ2-2; D remains unclear. V gave up 4 bases and J gave up 1 base, with 7 bases separating them. This CDR3 is 14 amino acids long. Germline loops: CDR1 ENHRY, CDR2 SYGVKD. CDR3: CAISVYLNTGELFF. CDR3 DNA: TGTGCCATCAGTGTTTACTTGAACACCGGGGAGCTGTTTTTT.

J is TRBJ2-7 and V is TRBV2; D unresolved. Between the trimmed V and J ends, which lost 4 bases and 0 bases, there was a span of 10 bases. This CDR3 contains 14 residues. Per the germline V gene, CDR1 is SNHLY and CDR2 is FYNNEI. CDR3 DNA sequence: TGTGCCAGCAGTGGGTCGGTCATCTCCTACGAGCAGTACTTC. As protein: CASSGSVISYEQYF. Full variable domain (rest looked up from reference TRBV2 and TRBJ2-7): EPEVTQTPSHQVTQMGQEVILRCVPISNHLYFYWYRQILGQKVEFLVSFYNNEISEKSEIFDDQFSVERPDGSNFTLKIRSTKLEDSAMYFCASSGSVISYEQYFGPGTRLTVT.

The chain couples TRBV9 to TRBJ1-1, with unresolved D. Trimming took off 0 bases at V and 1 base at J, with 10 bases between the two ends. The CDR3 extends over 15 amino acids. Germline CDR1 reads SGDLS; CDR2 reads YYNGEE. The DNA for the CDR3 is TGTGCCAGCAGCGTAGTAGATTCGGGGAACACTGAAGCTTTCTTT. Protein product: CASSVVDSGNTEAFF.

The J gene is TRBJ2-1, the V gene TRBV27, with 9 bases identical to TRBD2. CDR1 is MNHEY, CDR2 SMNVEV, per germline (reference sequence). There are 16 residues in the CDR3. Losses at the gene ends were 5 bases for V and 5 bases for J; bases not matched to a gene: 10. The CDR3 protein is CASSPPPRGRDNEQFF. The CDR3 nucleotides are TGTGCCAGCAGTCCCCCCCCGCGCGGGAGGGACAATGAGCAGTTCTTC.

J is TRBJ1-4 and V is TRBV18; 7 positions match TRBD1. The CDR3 spans 14 residues. Germline lookup yields CDR1 KGHSH and CDR2 LQKENI. J lost 8 bases, V lost 3 bases, and 6 bases had no gene match. The CDR3 coding sequence is TGTGCCAGCTCACCTGGACAGGCGGGAGAAAAACTGTTTTTT. Translating gives CASSPGQAGEKLFF.